This TCR beta chain was identified in a study of T cells after yellow fever vaccination. The CDR3 consists of 17 residues. V was pared by 1 base and J by 1 base, with 14 bases between. From germline, CDR1 is LGHNA and CDR2 YSLEER. Only a few counts were recorded for this clonotype. Researchers made TCR cDNA using 5'RACE template switching, and this step added a universal primer site and UMIs. TCRdb redid the calling of the 5' RACE reads with MiXCR, one entry per CDR3 protein. This sample has approximately 110,000 distinct CDR3 sequences; 7.4% occur once, and the top ten carry roughly 2.6%. The sample here was CD4+ T cells sorted from PBMCs, taken roughly 10 days after the first yellow fever vaccination. The TCR sequence derives from a man aged 18 to 29 who received the YFV17D yellow fever vaccine. The chain joins TRBV4-3 to TRBJ2-1; maybe TRBD2 (5 bases). The DNA for the CDR3 is TGCGCCAGCAGCCAAGGGCCCTCCGCGGGTTCCTACAATGAGCAGTTCTTC. This translates into CASSQGPSAGSYNEQFF.